What follows are 32 T cell receptor beta chains derived from one specimen sequenced in a study of blood T cell repertoires in COVID-19. Sequencing was performed with immunoSEQ multiplex PCR; in TCRdb, only in-frame clones are kept and a portion is missing. The sample yields about 190,000 clones, around nine tenths seen once. The sequenced sample was peripheral blood. Receptors originate from a human donor in a cohort sampled during active COVID-19.

V gene TRBV4-1 combines with J gene TRBJ2-3; D might be TRBD1 (6 bases). Trimming took 0 bases from V and 2 from J, leaving 12 bases between them. This CDR3 spans 16 amino acids. Germline CDR1 MGHRA, CDR2 YSYEKL. The CDR3 nucleotides read TGCGCCAGCAGCCAAGATCAGGGGACAATCACAGATACGCAGTATTTT. Translated, it gives CASSQDQGTITDTQYF.

Here the CDR3 DNA reads TGTGCCAGCAGCTTGGCCAGGGGGCTAAGAGGCTACACCTTC. Translating gives CASSLARGLRGYTF. The chain carries TRBV5-6 and TRBJ1-2; 8 nucleotides line up with TRBD1. This CDR3 is 14 amino acids long. Per germline, CDR1 SGHDT and CDR2 YYEEEE. V lost 0 bases, J lost 8 bases, and 6 bases stayed unmatched. The variable domain in full, with the rest retrieved from reference TRBV5-6 and TRBJ1-2, is DAGVTQSPTHLIKTRGQQVTLRCSPKSGHDTVSWYQQALGQGPQFIFQYYEEEERQRGNFPDRFSGHQFPNYSSELNVNALLLGDSALYLCASSLARGLRGYTFGSGTRLTVV.

The V and J genes are TRBV4-1 and TRBJ1-1; the match to TRBD1 covers 7 bases. The CDR3 totals 16 residues. Trimming at V came to 4 bases and at J to 4 bases, leaving 12 bases not matched to a gene. The germline gives CDR1 MGHRA, CDR2 YSYEKL. The CDR3 protein is CASSLREGALGTEAFF. The CDR3 nucleotides are TGCGCCAGCAGCCTCCGGGAGGGGGCTCTCGGCACTGAAGCTTTCTTT.

The gene calls are TRBV13 and TRBJ2-7; TRBD2 is a possible D gene (6 bases). The germline V and J ends were trimmed by 4 bases and 6 bases, with 10 bases remaining between them. Germline V CDR1 and CDR2: PRHDT, FYEKMQ (reference sequence). The CDR3 sequence is 12 residues long. The CDR3, as DNA: TGTGCCAGCAGCTCGGGGGATATCGAGCAGTACTTC. Its translation is CASSSGDIEQYF.

This chain uses TRBV7-9 with TRBJ1-2; 7 bases map to TRBD1. Trimming removed 4 bases from V and 0 bases from J; junction bases left unmatched: 5. The CDR3 totals 15 residues. The germline CDR1 and CDR2 sequences are SEHNR and FQNEAQ (reference sequence). The CDR3 spells CASSSGDRPNYGYTF. The CDR3 nucleotides are TGTGCCAGCAGCTCCGGGGACAGACCTAACTATGGCTACACCTTC.

This chain links TRBV11-2 with TRBJ2-7, with TRBD1 identical over 8 bases. Unmatched junction bases numbered 14, after V lost 0 bases and J lost 4 bases. The germline gives CDR1 SGHAT, CDR2 FQNNGV. The CDR3 spans 18 residues. CDR3 DNA sequence: TGTGCCAGCAGCTTAGAGCCCCCTACTAGAGGACAGGGATACGAGCAGTACTTC. It yields the protein CASSLEPPTRGQGYEQYF. Full variable domain (missing parts from reference TRBV11-2 and TRBJ2-7): EAGVAQSPRYKIIEKRQSVAFWCNPISGHATLYWYQQILGQGPKLLIQFQNNGVVDDSQLPKDRFSAERLKGVDSTLKIQPAKLEDSAVYLCASSLEPPTRGQGYEQYFGPGTRLTVT.

V gene TRBV9 combines with J gene TRBJ2-3; D remains ambiguous. CDR1 and CDR2 (germline): SGDLS, YYNGEE. V shed 0 bases and J shed 1 base, with 12 bases lying between them. This CDR3 has 16 amino acids. CDR3 sequence reads: CASSVVSYSGTDTQYF. The CDR3, as DNA: TGTGCCAGCAGCGTAGTTAGCTACTCCGGCACAGATACGCAGTATTTT.

The chain recombines TRBV7-9 with TRBJ2-4; weak D call: TRBD2 (6 bases). The germline CDR1 and CDR2 sequences are SEHNR and FQNEAQ (reference sequence). The CDR3 contains 17 residues. Trimming shortened V by 2 bases and J by 5 bases, and 19 bases separated the two germline ends. CDR3 DNA: TGTGCCAGCAGCTTAATGGGTAGGCAGAGGAGGGAAAACATTCAGTACTTC. Translating gives CASSLMGRQRRENIQYF.

The chain carries TRBV19 and TRBJ2-1; TRBD2 aligns across 9 bases. Per germline, CDR1 LNHDA and CDR2 SQIVND (reference sequence). The trim removed 0 bases at V and 0 bases at J, leaving 3 bases unmatched. The CDR3 totals 17 residues. The CDR3 nucleotides are TGTGCCAGTAGTATAGAGCTAGCGGGGCCCTCCTACAATGAGCAGTTCTTC. Translation: CASSIELAGPSYNEQFF.

This clone was detected only once. The V and J genes are TRBV7-9 and TRBJ2-5; TRBD1 matches 7 bases. The CDR3 extends over 13 amino acids. The ends lost 7 bases at V and 5 bases at J; junction bases unmatched: 7. Per germline, CDR1 SEHNR and CDR2 FQNEAQ (reference sequence). The CDR3 bases are TGTGCCAGCAAGGGGGCAGGGCGGGAGACCCAGTACTTC. This encodes CASKGAGRETQYF.

This rearrangement joins TRBV5-6 to TRBJ2-1; tentative D call: TRBD2 (5 bases). The CDR3 is 15 residues long. Germline values: CDR1 SGHDT, CDR2 YYEEEE. Trimming shortened V by 4 bases and J by 8 bases, and 19 bases separated the two germline ends. Here the CDR3 DNA reads TGTGCCAGCAGCACGGGTCCCCGGGGATATGATGAGCAGTTCTTC. Amino acids: CASSTGPRGYDEQFF.

This clone was recorded only once. The DNA of the CDR3 is TGTGCCAGCAGCCTAGTTGATGGCCAGCGGGGGAACAATGAGCAGTTCTTC. It translates to CASSLVDGQRGNNEQFF. The V gene is TRBV7-2, the J gene TRBJ2-1; 8 nucleotides line up with TRBD2. From germline, CDR1 is SGHTA and CDR2 FQGNSA. The junction had 14 bases not matched to a gene; V was cut back by 5 bases and J by 5 bases. This CDR3 is built from 17 residues.

The chain employs TRBV5-6 and TRBJ2-3; TRBD2 agrees at 10 bases. Germline V gives CDR1 SGHDT, CDR2 YYEEEE. The ends lost 1 base at V and 0 bases at J; junction bases unmatched: 5. The CDR3 totals 17 residues. CDR3 DNA sequence: TGTGCCAGCAGCTTGCGACTAGCGGGTGCTAGCACAGATACGCAGTATTTT. Residues: CASSLRLAGASTDTQYF.

V and J are TRBV4-1 and TRBJ2-1, with 8 positions matching TRBD2. CDR3 length: 17 residues. Trimming took 0 bases from V and 2 from J; bases not matched to a gene: 6. Germline CDR1 reads MGHRA; CDR2 reads YSYEKL. The CDR3 protein is CASSQDAAGATYNEQFF. The CDR3 DNA follows: TGCGCCAGCAGCCAAGATGCAGCGGGGGCTACCTACAATGAGCAGTTCTTC.

The V gene is TRBV10-1, the J gene TRBJ2-2; 7 nucleotides align to TRBD2. The CDR3 runs 17 residues. V gave up 3 bases and J gave up 4 bases; unmatched junction bases: 11. In germline, CDR1 is WNHNN, CDR2 SYGVQD (reference sequence). CDR3 DNA: TGCGCCAGCAGTGATAGGGGTGGCGGGAGAACCACCGGGGAGCTGTTTTTT. This sequence encodes CASSDRGGGRTTGELFF.

J is TRBJ2-3 and V is TRBV3-1 (or the pseudogene TRBV3-2), with 8 bases lining up with TRBD2. This CDR3 is built from 14 residues. After removal of 3 bases from V and 1 base from J, the junction contained 0 bases not matched to a gene. Germline V gives CDR1 LGHDT, CDR2 YNNKEL (reference sequence). The DNA of the CDR3 is TGTGCCAGCAGCCAGCGGGGGGGCACAGATACGCAGTATTTT. The encoded protein is CASSQRGGTDTQYF.

The rearrangement joins TRBV15 to TRBJ2-1; the D is unclear. The germline CDR1 and CDR2 sequences are LNHNV and YYDKDF (reference sequence). The V end was cut by 1 base, the J end by 1 base, with 8 bases between. CDR3 size: 15 residues. The CDR3 loop is CATSRASGSYNEQFF. The CDR3 region has the DNA TGTGCCACCAGCAGAGCCAGTGGTTCCTACAATGAGCAGTTCTTC. Full variable domain (remainder filled in from reference TRBV15 and TRBJ2-1): DAMVIQNPRYQVTQFGKPVTLSCSQTLNHNVMYWYQQKSSQAPKLLFHYYDKDFNNEADTPDNFQSRRPNTSFCFLDIRSPGLGDTAMYLCATSRASGSYNEQFFGPGTRLTVL.

For this clone: The sample carries other DNA sequences with the same CDR3. The chain employs TRBV5-1 and TRBJ2-7; D may be TRBD2 (5 bases). The germline gives CDR1 SGHRS, CDR2 YFSETQ. There are 13 residues in the CDR3. Trimming shortened V by 0 bases and J by 2 bases, and 6 bases separated the two germline ends. CDR3 coding DNA: TGCGCCAGCAGCTTGGCGGGGACCTACGAGCAGTACTTC. It translates to CASSLAGTYEQYF. Filled out from reference TRBV5-1 and TRBJ2-7, the complete variable domain reads KAGVTQTPRYLIKTRGQQVTLSCSPISGHRSVSWYQQTPGQGLQFLFEYFSETQRNKGNFPGRFSGRQFSNSRSEMNVSTLELGDSALYLCASSLAGTYEQYFGPGTRLTVT.

The genes are TRBV29-1 and TRBJ1-2; 9 bases line up with TRBD1. With 2 bases clipped from V and 4 bases from J, the junction kept 2 bases outside the gene matches. Germline CDR1 and CDR2: SQVTM and ANQGSEA. CDR3 length: 13 amino acids. CDR3 bases: TGCAGCGTTGAAAGGGGACAGGGCTATGGCTACACCTTC. Protein: CSVERGQGYGYTF.

The chain carries TRBV28 and TRBJ2-4; 10 bases are shared with TRBD2. V lost 3 bases and J lost 8; bases outside the gene matches: 10. The CDR3 has 16 amino acids. Germline V lookup: CDR1 MDHEN, CDR2 SYDVKM. The CDR3 DNA follows: TGTGCCAGCAGTTTTCAGCGGGAGGGCCTGGAAGACATTCAGTACTTC. It yields the protein CASSFQREGLEDIQYF.

V is TRBV9 and J is TRBJ2-5; 7 positions match TRBD2. This CDR3 comprises 15 residues. Germline CDR1 is SGDLS and CDR2 is YYNGEE. J lost 0 bases, V lost 8 bases, and 10 bases had no gene match. The CDR3 sequence is CASALSGTHQETQYF. In nucleotides, the CDR3 is TGTGCCAGTGCCTTAAGCGGGACTCACCAAGAGACCCAGTACTTC.

Only one count was recorded for this clone. V and J are TRBV7-9 and TRBJ2-3; no definite D call. Germline CDR1 and CDR2: SEHNR and FQNEAQ (reference sequence). The CDR3 sequence is 17 residues long. V was clipped by 2 bases and J by 1 base, with 16 bases between them. DNA of the CDR3: TGTGCCAGCAGCTTAATTAGTATTAGCTTGGGCACAGATACGCAGTATTTT. Protein product: CASSLISISLGTDTQYF. Full variable domain (rest looked up from reference TRBV7-9 and TRBJ2-3): DTGVSQNPRHKITKRGQNVTFRCDPISEHNRLYWYRQTLGQGPEFLTYFQNEAQLEKSRLLSDRFSAERPKGSFSTLEIQRTEQGDSAMYLCASSLISISLGTDTQYFGPGTRLTVL.

The chain uses TRBV29-1 and TRBJ1-4; 7 bases map to TRBD1. V dropped 1 base and J dropped 4; count of bases not matched to a gene: 6. The CDR3 covers 15 residues. Germline-derived CDR1 and CDR2 are SQVTM and ANQGSEA. CDR3 loop: CSVEGTGGGNEKLFF. CDR3 in DNA: TGCAGCGTTGAAGGGACAGGTGGGGGTAATGAAAAACTGTTTTTT.

The chain employs TRBV10-3 and TRBJ2-5, with 7 positions matching TRBD1. CDR3 length: 13 residues. Germline V gives CDR1 ENHRY, CDR2 SYGVKD. V lost 6 bases, J lost 2 bases, and 3 bases stayed unmatched. CDR3 nucleotides: TGTGCCATCAGGGGACAGACTCAAGAGACCCAGTACTTC. This translates into CAIRGQTQETQYF.

This chain uses TRBV7-9 with TRBJ1-4; 8 bases are a match to TRBD1. Germline values: CDR1 SEHNR, CDR2 FQNEAQ (reference sequence). The trim removed 8 bases at V and 3 bases at J, leaving 5 bases unmatched. The CDR3 sequence is 14 residues long. CDR3 protein: CASGQGASNEKLFF. CDR3 nucleotides: TGTGCCAGCGGGCAGGGGGCGTCTAATGAAAAACTGTTTTTT.

The CDR3 region is CASRRDRRDTGELFF. Here the CDR3 DNA reads TGTGCCAGCAGGCGGGACAGGCGGGACACCGGGGAGCTGTTTTTT. The chain employs TRBV5-4 and TRBJ2-2; TRBD1 agrees at 8 bases. The CDR3 length is 15 residues. The junction had 6 bases not matched to a gene; V was cut back by 5 bases and J by 3 bases. Germline values: CDR1 SGHNT, CDR2 YYREEE (reference sequence).

The gene calls are TRBV7-2 and TRBJ2-7; 10 bases align to TRBD2. Looked up from germline, CDR1 is SGHTA and CDR2 is FQGNSA. The CDR3 loop spans 15 amino acids. Trimming at V came to 1 base and at J to 4 bases, leaving 4 bases not matched to a gene. In DNA, the CDR3 is TGTGCCAGCAGCTTAGTATTACTAGCGGGGTACGAGCAGTACTTC. Its translation: CASSLVLLAGYEQYF.

V is TRBV7-8 and J is TRBJ1-3, with D possibly TRBD1 on 6 matching bases. Germline V CDR1 and CDR2: SGHVS, FQNEAQ. The CDR3 spans 15 residues. The germline V and J ends were trimmed by 5 bases and 2 bases, with 13 bases remaining between them. The CDR3 spells CASSTQGRAGNTIYF. DNA of the CDR3: TGTGCCAGCAGCACCCAGGGGCGTGCTGGAAACACCATATATTTT.

This sequence joins TRBV20-1 and TRBJ1-4, with D possibly matching TRBD1 (6 bases). The germline V gene encodes CDR1 DFQATT and CDR2 SNEGSKA (reference sequence). Trimming shortened V by 3 bases and J by 6 bases, and 11 bases separated the two germline ends. CDR3 size: 13 residues. The CDR3 is CSASSKGDEKLFF. CDR3 nucleotides: TGCAGTGCTAGTTCTAAGGGGGATGAAAAACTGTTTTTT.

The gene calls are TRBV28 and TRBJ1-2; D not resolved. The V and J ends lost 6 bases and 4 bases respectively, with 9 bases between them. This CDR3 region has 12 residues. Germline-derived CDR1 and CDR2 are MDHEN and SYDVKM. The CDR3: CASSPRVYGYTF. The CDR3, as DNA: TGTGCCAGCAGCCCTAGAGTCTATGGCTACACCTTC.

This chain links TRBV28 with TRBJ1-5; TRBD1 aligns across 11 bases. The germline CDR1 and CDR2 sequences are MDHEN and SYDVKM. The CDR3 has 16 residues. The ends lost 6 bases at V and 7 bases at J; junction bases unmatched: 11. CDR3 protein: CASRVWDRGDGQPQHF. In DNA form, the CDR3 reads TGTGCCAGCAGGGTCTGGGACAGGGGGGACGGACAGCCCCAGCATTTT.

This clone was counted a single time. This chain uses TRBV27 with TRBJ1-2; a possible D gene is TRBD1 (5 bases). V lost 3 bases and J 6 bases, leaving 11 bases between the germline ends. Germline values: CDR1 MNHEY, CDR2 SMNVEV (reference sequence). This CDR3 region has 13 residues. The CDR3 DNA reads TGTGCCAGCAGTTTTCGGCAGGGTAATGGCTACACCTTC. As protein: CASSFRQGNGYTF.